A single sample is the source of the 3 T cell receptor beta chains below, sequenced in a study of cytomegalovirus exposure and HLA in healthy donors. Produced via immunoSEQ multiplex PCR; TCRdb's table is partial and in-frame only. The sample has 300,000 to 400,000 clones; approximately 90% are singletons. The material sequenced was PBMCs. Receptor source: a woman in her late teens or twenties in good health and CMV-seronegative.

DNA of the CDR3: TGTGCCAGTAGTACCTCAGGACAGGGGCGCTACGAGCAGTACTTC. Its protein product is CASSTSGQGRYEQYF. V and J are TRBV19 and TRBJ2-7; TRBD1 matches 9 bases. V lost 4 bases, J lost 3 bases, and 7 bases stayed unmatched. The CDR3 is made up of 15 amino acids. Germline CDR1 LNHDA, CDR2 SQIVND (reference sequence).

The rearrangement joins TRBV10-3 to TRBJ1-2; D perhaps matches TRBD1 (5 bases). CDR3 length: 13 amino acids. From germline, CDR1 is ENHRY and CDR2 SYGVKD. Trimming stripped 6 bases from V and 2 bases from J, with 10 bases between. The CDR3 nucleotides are TGTGCCATCAGACAGGAGTCAAACTATGGCTACACCTTC. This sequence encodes CAIRQESNYGYTF.

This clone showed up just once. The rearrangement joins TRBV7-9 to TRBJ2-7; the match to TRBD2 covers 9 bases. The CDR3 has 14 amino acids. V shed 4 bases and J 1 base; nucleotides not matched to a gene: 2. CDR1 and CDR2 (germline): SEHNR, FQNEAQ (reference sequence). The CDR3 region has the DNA TGTGCCAGCAGCTCTAGCGGGGCGTCCTACGAGCAGTACTTC. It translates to CASSSSGASYEQYF.